This TCR beta chain came from a study of OX40 agonist ivuxolimab in advanced cancers. Study-wide background: People who had prior anti-PD-1, anti-PD-L1 or anti-CTLA-4 therapy could take part, and around 43% had some.

Remarks on this clone: Within the sample, other DNA sequences also encode this same CDR3.

TCRdb keeps only in-frame clones here, not all; method: immunoSEQ multiplex PCR. The data hold 40,000 to 50,000 clones, with approximately 90% observed a single time. This CDR3 comprises 13 residues. The germline V gene encodes CDR1 GTSNPN and CDR2 SVGIG (reference sequence). Trimming took 1 base from V and 6 from J, leaving 10 bases between them. The sequencing here drew on CD4+ or CD8+ T cells sorted from blood, taken in a trial of the OX40 agonist ivuxolimab. The sequence was obtained from an adult with an advanced solid tumor such as melanoma, head and neck, liver or kidney cancer. This chain joins TRBV30 and TRBJ1-5; D not certain. CDR3 protein: CAWSEVNGQPQHF. The CDR3 nucleotides read TGTGCCTGGAGTGAGGTAAACGGTCAGCCCCAGCATTTT.